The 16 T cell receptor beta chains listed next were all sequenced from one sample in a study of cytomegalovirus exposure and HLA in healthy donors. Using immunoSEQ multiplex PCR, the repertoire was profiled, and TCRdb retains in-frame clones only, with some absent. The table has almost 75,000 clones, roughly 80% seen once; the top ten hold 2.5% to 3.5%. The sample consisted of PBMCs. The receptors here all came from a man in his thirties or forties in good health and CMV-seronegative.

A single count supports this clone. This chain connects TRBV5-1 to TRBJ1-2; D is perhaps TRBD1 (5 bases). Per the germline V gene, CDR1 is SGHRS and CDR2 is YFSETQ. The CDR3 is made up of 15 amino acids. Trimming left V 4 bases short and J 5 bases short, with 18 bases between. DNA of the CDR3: TGCGCCAGCAGCCTGGAGCAGGGCAAAGGATATGGCTACACCTTC. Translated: CASSLEQGKGYGYTF.

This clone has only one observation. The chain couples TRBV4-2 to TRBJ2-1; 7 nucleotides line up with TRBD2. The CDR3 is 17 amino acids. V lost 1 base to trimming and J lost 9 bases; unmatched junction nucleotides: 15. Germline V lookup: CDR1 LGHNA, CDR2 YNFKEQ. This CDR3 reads CASSQADGEGRSIEQFF. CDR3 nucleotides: TGTGCCAGCAGCCAAGCCGACGGGGAGGGCCGAAGTATTGAGCAGTTCTTC.

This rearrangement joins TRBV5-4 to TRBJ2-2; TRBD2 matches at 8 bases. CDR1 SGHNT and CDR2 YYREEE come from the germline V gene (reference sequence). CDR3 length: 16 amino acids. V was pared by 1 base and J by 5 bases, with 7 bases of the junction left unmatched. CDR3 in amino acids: CASSLHGRGETGELFF. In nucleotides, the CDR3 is TGTGCCAGCAGCTTGCACGGGAGGGGGGAAACCGGGGAGCTGTTTTTT.

Written as DNA, the CDR3 is TGTGCCAGCAGTTATAGTGGGACTACGTTCACCGGGGAGCTGTTTTTT. Residues: CASSYSGTTFTGELFF. The genes are TRBV6-5 and TRBJ2-2, with 7 bases fitting TRBD2. Germline CDR1 reads MNHEY; CDR2 reads SVGAGI. The CDR3 sequence is 16 residues long. After removal of 3 bases from V and 4 bases from J, the junction contained 8 bases not matched to a gene.

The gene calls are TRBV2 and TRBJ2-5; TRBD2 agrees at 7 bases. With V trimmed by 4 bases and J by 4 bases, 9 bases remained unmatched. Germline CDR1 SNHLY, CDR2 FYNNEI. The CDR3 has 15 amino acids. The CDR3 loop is CASSVLATLRETQYF. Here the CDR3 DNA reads TGTGCCAGCAGTGTACTAGCGACCCTGAGAGAGACCCAGTACTTC.

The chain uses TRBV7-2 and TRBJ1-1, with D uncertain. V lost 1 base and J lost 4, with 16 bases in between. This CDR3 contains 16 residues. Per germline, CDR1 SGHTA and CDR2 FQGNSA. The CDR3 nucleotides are TGTGCCAGCAGCTTAGAATTTTTCCCCTCTTTCACTGAAGCTTTCTTT. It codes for CASSLEFFPSFTEAFF.

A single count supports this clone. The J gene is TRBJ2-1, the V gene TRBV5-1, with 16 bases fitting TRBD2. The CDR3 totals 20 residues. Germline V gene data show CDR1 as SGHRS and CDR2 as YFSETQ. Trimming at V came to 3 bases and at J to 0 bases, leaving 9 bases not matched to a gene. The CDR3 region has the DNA TGCGCCAGCAGCTCCCCCGGGACTAGCGGGGGGGAGAGCTCCTACAATGAGCAGTTCTTC. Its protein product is CASSSPGTSGGESSYNEQFF.

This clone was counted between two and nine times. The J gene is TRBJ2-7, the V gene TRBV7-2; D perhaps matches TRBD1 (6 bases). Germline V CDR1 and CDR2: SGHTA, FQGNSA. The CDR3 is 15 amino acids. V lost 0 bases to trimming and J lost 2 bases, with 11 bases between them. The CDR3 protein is CASSLAGAGAYEQYV. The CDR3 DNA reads TGTGCCAGCAGCTTAGCAGGGGCAGGGGCCTACGAGCAGTACGTC.

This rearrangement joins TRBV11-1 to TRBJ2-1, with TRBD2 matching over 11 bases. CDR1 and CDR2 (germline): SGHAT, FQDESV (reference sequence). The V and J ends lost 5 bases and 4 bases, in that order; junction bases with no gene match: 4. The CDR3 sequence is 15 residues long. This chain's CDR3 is CASSIWTSGYNEQFF. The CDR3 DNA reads TGTGCCAGCAGCATCTGGACTAGCGGGTACAATGAGCAGTTCTTC.

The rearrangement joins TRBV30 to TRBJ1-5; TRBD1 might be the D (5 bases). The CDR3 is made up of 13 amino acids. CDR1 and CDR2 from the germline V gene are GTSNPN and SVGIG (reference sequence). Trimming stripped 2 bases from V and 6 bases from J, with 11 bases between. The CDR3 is CAWSPGGGQPQHF. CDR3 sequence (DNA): TGTGCCTGGAGTCCGGGGGGAGGTCAGCCCCAGCATTTT.

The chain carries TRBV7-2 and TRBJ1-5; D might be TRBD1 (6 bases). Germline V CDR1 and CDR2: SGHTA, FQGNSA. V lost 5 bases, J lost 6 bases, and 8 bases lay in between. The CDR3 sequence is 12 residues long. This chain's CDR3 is CASSVRGQPQHF. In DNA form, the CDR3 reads TGTGCCAGCAGCGTCAGGGGTCAGCCCCAGCATTTT.

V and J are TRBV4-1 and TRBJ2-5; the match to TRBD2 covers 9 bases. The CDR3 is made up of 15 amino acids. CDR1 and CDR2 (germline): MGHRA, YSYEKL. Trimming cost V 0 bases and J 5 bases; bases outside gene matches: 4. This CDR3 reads CASSQEAREGETQYF. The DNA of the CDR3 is TGCGCCAGCAGCCAAGAAGCGCGGGAGGGGGAGACCCAGTACTTC.

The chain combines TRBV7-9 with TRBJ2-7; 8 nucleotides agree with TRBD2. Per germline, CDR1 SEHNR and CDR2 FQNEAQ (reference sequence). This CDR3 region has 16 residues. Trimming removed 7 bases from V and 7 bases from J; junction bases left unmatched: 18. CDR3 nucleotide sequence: TGTGCCAGCAACGGGGGGGTTGGGAGGGAGGTCGAAGAGCAGTACGTC. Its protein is CASNGGVGREVEEQYV.

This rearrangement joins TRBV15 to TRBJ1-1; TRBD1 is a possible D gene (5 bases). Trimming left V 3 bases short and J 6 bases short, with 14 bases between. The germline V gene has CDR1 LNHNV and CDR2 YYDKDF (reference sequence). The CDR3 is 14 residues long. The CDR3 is CATSRLGGGAEAFF. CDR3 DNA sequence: TGTGCCACCAGCAGGTTGGGGGGAGGAGCTGAAGCTTTCTTT. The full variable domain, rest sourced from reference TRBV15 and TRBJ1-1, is DAMVIQNPRYQVTQFGKPVTLSCSQTLNHNVMYWYQQKSSQAPKLLFHYYDKDFNNEADTPDNFQSRRPNTSFCFLDIRSPGLGDTAMYLCATSRLGGGAEAFFGQGTRLTVV.

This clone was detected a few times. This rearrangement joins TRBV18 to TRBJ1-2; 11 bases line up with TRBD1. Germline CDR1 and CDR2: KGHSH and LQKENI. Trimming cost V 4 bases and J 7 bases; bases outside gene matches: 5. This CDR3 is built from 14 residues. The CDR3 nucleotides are TGTGCCAGCTCACTCGGACAGGGGGCGCTTGGCTACACCTTC. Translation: CASSLGQGALGYTF. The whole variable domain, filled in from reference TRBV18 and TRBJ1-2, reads NAGVMQNPRHLVRRRGQEARLRCSPMKGHSHVYWYRQLPEEGLKFMVYLQKENIIDESGMPKERFSAEFPKEGPSILRIQQVVRGDSAAYFCASSLGQGALGYTFGSGTRLTVV.

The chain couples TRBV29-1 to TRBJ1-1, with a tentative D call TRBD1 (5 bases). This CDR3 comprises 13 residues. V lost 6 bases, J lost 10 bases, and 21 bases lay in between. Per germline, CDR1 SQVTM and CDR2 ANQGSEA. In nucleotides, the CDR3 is TGCAGCGTAGTAGCGGGGGGGGTGGGAAGAGCTTTCTTT. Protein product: CSVVAGGVGRAFF.